Listed here are 21 T cell receptor beta chains from one sample, sequenced in a study of shared clonotypes between healthy human individuals. Data came from immunoSEQ multiplex PCR; TCRdb stores just in-frame clones and leaves some out. The profile shows a few million clones, approximately 92% of them singletons. The material sequenced was naive CD4+ T cells sorted from blood. Subset denoted: CD45RA+ positively selected. The receptors derive from a man between 18 and 29 years old in good health.

The rearrangement links TRBV30 to TRBJ1-4; no clear D. V was cut by 5 bases and J by 8 bases, with 15 bases left in between. In germline, CDR1 is GTSNPN, CDR2 SVGIG (reference sequence). The CDR3 sequence is 13 residues long. The CDR3 spells CAWGVLRGEKLFF. CDR3 in DNA: TGTGCCTGGGGGGTATTACGAGGAGAAAAACTGTTTTTT. Drawing the rest from reference TRBV30 and TRBJ1-4, the complete variable domain is SQTIHQWPATLVQPVGSPLSLECTVEGTSNPNLYWYRQAAGRGLQLLFYSVGIGQISSEVPQNLSASRPQDRQFILSSKKLLLSDSGFYLCAWGVLRGEKLFFGSGTQLSVL.

V gene TRBV28 combines with J gene TRBJ2-3; 11 bases align to TRBD1. J gave up 3 bases and V 5 bases, and 10 bases lay outside the gene matches. The CDR3 sequence is 17 residues long. Germline V gene data show CDR1 as MDHEN and CDR2 as SYDVKM. The CDR3 bases are TGTGCCAGCAGTAATGGACAGGGGGCCTTTTGGACAGATACGCAGTATTTT. Its translation is CASSNGQGAFWTDTQYF.

V usage is TRBV6-6 and J usage is TRBJ1-5, with D perhaps matching TRBD1 (6 bases). Germline V gene data show CDR1 as MNHNY and CDR2 as SVGAGI (reference sequence). This CDR3 contains 13 residues. Trimming left V 6 bases short and J 3 bases short, with 9 bases between. In nucleotides, the CDR3 is TGTGCCAGCAGACGGGACACCAATCAGCCCCAGCATTTT. The encoded protein is CASRRDTNQPQHF.

With respect to this clone: The identical CDR3 is also encoded by other nucleotide sequences in the sample. The chain carries TRBV7-9 and TRBJ1-2; D uncertain. Trimming removed 5 bases from V and 1 base from J, with 5 bases in between. Germline V lookup: CDR1 SEHNR, CDR2 FQNEAQ (reference sequence). This CDR3 spans 12 amino acids. CDR3 protein: CASSAVNYGYTF. CDR3 sequence (DNA): TGTGCCAGCAGCGCCGTTAACTATGGCTACACCTTC.

With respect to this clone: The identical CDR3 is also encoded by other nucleotide sequences in the sample. This rearrangement joins TRBV7-9 to TRBJ2-6; D is ambiguous. Germline CDR1 and CDR2: SEHNR and FQNEAQ (reference sequence). Trimming removed 9 bases from V and 4 bases from J, with 7 bases in between. The CDR3 extends over 12 amino acids. The CDR3 is CASRSGANVLTF. Here the CDR3 DNA reads TGTGCCAGTAGATCCGGGGCCAACGTCCTGACTTTC.

The chain has TRBV7-6 and TRBJ2-1, with D perhaps being TRBD1 or TRBD2 (5 bases each). Germline V gene data show CDR1 as SGHVS and CDR2 as FNYEAQ. The CDR3 runs 14 residues. Deletions cut 1 base from V and 6 bases from J, with 10 bases between. The CDR3 DNA follows: TGTGCCAGCAGCTTAGATGGGGCGGGCAATGAGCAGTTCTTC. This encodes CASSLDGAGNEQFF.

The chain has TRBV9 and TRBJ2-1; weak D call: TRBD1 (6 bases). V lost 3 bases and J 4 bases, leaving 14 bases between the germline ends. CDR3 length equals 15 residues. Germline CDR1 SGDLS, CDR2 YYNGEE. CDR3 residues: CASSAGTGTYNEQFF. In nucleotides, the CDR3 is TGTGCCAGCAGCGCCGGTACAGGGACATACAATGAGCAGTTCTTC.

V usage is TRBV19 and J usage is TRBJ2-2; no reliable D call. The germline V gene has CDR1 LNHDA and CDR2 SQIVND (reference sequence). CDR3 length: 13 residues. V was trimmed by 11 bases and J by 1 base, leaving 11 bases between them. The CDR3 DNA reads TGTGCCGCCTCGTGGGGGAACACCGGGGAGCTGTTTTTT. Protein product: CAASWGNTGELFF.

A few counts support this clone. The chain employs TRBV10-1 and TRBJ1-1, with D hard to call. Germline CDR1 WNHNN, CDR2 SYGVQD (reference sequence). Trimming removed 0 bases at V and 10 bases at J, with 15 bases between. CDR3 size: 14 residues. The CDR3: CASSESGGPGGAFF. CDR3 nucleotides: TGCGCCAGCAGTGAGTCGGGAGGACCCGGAGGAGCTTTCTTT.

The V gene is TRBV5-1, the J gene TRBJ2-5; 7 nucleotides agree with TRBD1. This CDR3 spans 15 amino acids. V trimming: 2 bases; J trimming: 4 bases; junction bases outside the gene matches: 8. Germline lookup yields CDR1 SGHRS and CDR2 YFSETQ. This CDR3 reads CASSFTGVRGETQYF. The CDR3 DNA is TGCGCCAGCAGCTTCACAGGGGTTCGGGGAGAGACCCAGTACTTC.

This chain links TRBV29-1 with TRBJ2-1, with 10 bases that match TRBD2. The CDR3 totals 14 residues. The J segment lost 9 bases and the V segment lost 7 bases, leaving 12 bases of the junction unmatched. Germline V gene data show CDR1 as SQVTM and CDR2 as ANQGSEA. The CDR3 coding sequence is TGCAGCGCGTCCGGGACTAGCGCAGTAAGTGAGCAGTTCTTC. Encoded protein: CSASGTSAVSEQFF.

This clone has just one count. The CDR3 loop reads CASSVVERPNEQFF. As DNA, the CDR3 is TGTGCCAGCAGCGTAGTTGAGCGGCCCAATGAGCAGTTCTTC. The chain employs TRBV9 and TRBJ2-1; D may be TRBD2 (5 bases). V lost 0 bases to trimming and J lost 6 bases, with 10 bases between them. The germline CDR1 and CDR2 sequences are SGDLS and YYNGEE. The CDR3 has 14 amino acids.

As for this clone: Other DNA sequences in this sample translate to the same CDR3. The rearrangement uses TRBV19 and TRBJ2-6, with D maybe TRBD1 (5 bases). There are 15 residues in the CDR3. V lost 4 bases, J lost 0 bases, and 7 bases lay in between. Germline CDR1 LNHDA, CDR2 SQIVND (reference sequence). The CDR3 DNA is TGTGCCAGTAGTACGCAGGGCTCTGGGGCCAACGTCCTGACTTTC. It translates to CASSTQGSGANVLTF.

The chain recombines TRBV30 with TRBJ2-6, with 10 bases fitting TRBD1. The V gene's germline CDR1 is GTSNPN and CDR2 SVGIG (reference sequence). The CDR3 sequence is 18 residues long. J was trimmed by 2 bases and V by 2 bases; bases with no gene match: 9. CDR3 loop: CAWSRRQGAVTGANVLTF. In DNA, the CDR3 is TGTGCCTGGAGTAGAAGACAGGGGGCAGTTACTGGGGCCAACGTCCTGACTTTC. The full variable domain, with the rest looked up from reference TRBV30 and TRBJ2-6, is SQTIHQWPATLVQPVGSPLSLECTVEGTSNPNLYWYRQAAGRGLQLLFYSVGIGQISSEVPQNLSASRPQDRQFILSSKKLLLSDSGFYLCAWSRRQGAVTGANVLTFGAGSRLTVL.

This chain joins TRBV7-9 and TRBJ1-2; D is uncertain. CDR1 SEHNR and CDR2 FQNEAQ come from the germline V gene (reference sequence). V was shortened by 3 bases and J by 0 bases, with 8 bases between the two germline ends. CDR3 length equals 14 residues. The CDR3 nucleotides read TGTGCCAGCAGCTTGGCAGGCTCTAACTATGGCTACACCTTC. It yields the protein CASSLAGSNYGYTF.

The rearrangement links TRBV4-1 to TRBJ1-1, with D hard to call. Germline CDR1 and CDR2: MGHRA and YSYEKL. This CDR3 is 13 amino acids long. Trimming shortened V by 0 bases and J by 6 bases, and 8 bases separated the two germline ends. The CDR3: CASSQDRRAEAFF. CDR3 DNA sequence: TGCGCCAGCAGCCAAGATAGAAGGGCTGAAGCTTTCTTT.

This chain links TRBV28 with TRBJ1-5; D not certain. Germline CDR1 reads MDHEN; CDR2 reads SYDVKM. The germline V and J ends were trimmed by 5 bases and 5 bases, with 7 bases remaining between them. This CDR3 has 12 residues. CDR3 DNA sequence: TGTGCCAGCAGTGGAACGGATCAGCCCCAGCATTTT. It translates to CASSGTDQPQHF.

This clone was counted a single time. The CDR3 region is CASRDRDGFFNEQFF. CDR3 DNA: TGTGCCAGCAGAGACCGGGACGGATTCTTCAATGAGCAGTTCTTC. The J gene is TRBJ2-1, the V gene TRBV6-1; D tentatively fits TRBD1 or TRBD2 (5 bases each). V lost 6 bases to trimming and J lost 6 bases, with 18 bases between them. The CDR3 runs 15 residues. Germline V CDR1 and CDR2: MNHNS, SASEGT.

The chain uses TRBV28 and TRBJ1-2; D remains unclear. Germline CDR1 is MDHEN and CDR2 is SYDVKM. The CDR3 is made up of 13 amino acids. The CDR3 nucleotides read TGTGCTACAGCCCGCTTGGGTAACTATGGCTACACCTTC. It is translated as CATARLGNYGYTF.

The chain recombines TRBV10-1 with TRBJ1-1, with D possibly being TRBD1 (5 bases). From germline, CDR1 is WNHNN and CDR2 SYGVQD (reference sequence). The V and J ends lost 0 bases and 0 bases respectively, with 11 bases between them. The CDR3 is made up of 16 amino acids. In DNA form, the CDR3 reads TGCGCCAGCAGTGAGTCGAGACGGGGGATGAACACTGAAGCTTTCTTT. Its protein is CASSESRRGMNTEAFF.

The rearrangement uses TRBV29-1 and TRBJ1-2; TRBD1 matches 7 bases. Germline CDR1 SQVTM, CDR2 ANQGSEA. Trimming at V came to 5 bases and at J to 4 bases, leaving 7 bases not matched to a gene. The CDR3 spans 13 residues. CDR3 amino acids: CSVRGRLRYGYTF. CDR3 coding DNA: TGCAGCGTTAGGGGGCGTCTTCGCTATGGCTACACCTTC.